This TCR beta chain was identified in a study of shared clonotypes between healthy human individuals. CDR1 is GTSNPN, CDR2 SVGIG, per germline (reference sequence). V lost 4 bases and J 4 bases, leaving 19 bases between the germline ends. This CDR3 has 15 residues. Libraries were prepared by immunoSEQ multiplex PCR; TCRdb keeps only in-frame clonotypes and omits some of them. Of about 450,000 clones in the sample, about 76% were seen once. The TCR sequence derives from a woman in her 40s in good health. Some clones in this sample may be carry-over from other donors' samples. The sequencing input was PBMCs. The J gene is TRBJ2-5, the V gene TRBV30; perhaps TRBD1 as D (5 bases). The chain's CDR3 is CAWTPEQVWGETQYF. As DNA, the CDR3 is TGTGCCTGGACACCGGAACAGGTTTGGGGAGAGACCCAGTACTTC.